The 30 T cell receptor beta chains listed next were all sequenced from one sample in a study of CD8 T cells in ankylosing spondylitis (dated 2017 in TCRdb). Libraries were constructed by 5' RACE. The data were produced on an Illumina HiSeq 2500. The public reads were reanalyzed by TCRdb: fastp trimming at Q25, MiXCR alignment, in-frame beta chains only. Each entry is one CDR3 protein sequence, shown with its most common DNA and genes. The sample records around 210,000 distinct CDR3 sequences, over 7% of which are singletons. The ten largest clones add up to around 4.8% of the sample. The sample comprised blood, either unsorted or a sorted T cell fraction (not recorded which). The receptors stem from a female donor with ankylosing spondylitis or in good health (not recorded which).

This clonotype was counted ten times or more. In nucleotides, the CDR3 is TGTGCCAGCGTATCTCTCGGTCGGTACCAAGAGACCCAGTACTTC. Residues: CASVSLGRYQETQYF. The V and J genes are TRBV6-1 and TRBJ2-5; D is ambiguous. V lost 8 bases and J 0 bases, leaving 16 bases between the germline ends. This CDR3 region has 15 residues. CDR1 and CDR2 from the germline V gene are MNHNS and SASEGT.

This clonotype was detected many times. The chain recombines TRBV5-5 with TRBJ2-2; unclear D gene. Germline V gene sequence: CDR1 SGHKS, CDR2 YYEKEE (reference sequence). CDR3 length: 14 residues. With 0 bases removed from V and 5 bases from J, the gap between germline ends came to 8 bases. DNA of the CDR3: TGTGCCAGCAGCTTGGTCCATAGAACCGGGGAGCTGTTTTTT. Translation gives CASSLVHRTGELFF. The complete variable domain, with remaining parts taken from reference TRBV5-5 and TRBJ2-2, reads DAGVTQSPTHLIKTRGQQVTLRCSPISGHKSVSWYQQVLGQGPQFIFQYYEKEERGRGNFPDRFSARQFPNYSSELNVNALLLGDSALYLCASSLVHRTGELFFGEGSRLTVL.

In this sample, this clonotype turned up many times. This rearrangement joins TRBV20-1 to TRBJ2-1; 9 nucleotides align to TRBD2. The CDR3 consists of 15 residues. Germline CDR1 and CDR2: DFQATT and SNEGSKA (reference sequence). After removal of 0 bases from V and 9 bases from J, the junction contained 9 bases not matched to a gene. CDR3 in amino acids: CSARDAAGGPGEQFF. CDR3 bases: TGCAGTGCTAGAGACGCGGCGGGAGGGCCTGGTGAGCAGTTCTTC.

The sample holds many counts of this clonotype. The chain is built from TRBV29-1 and TRBJ2-7; TRBD2 is a possible D gene (7 bases). The V end lost 5 bases, the J end lost 4 bases, and 18 bases lay between the germline ends. The CDR3 has 14 residues. CDR1 is SQVTM and CDR2 is ANQGSEA in the germline V gene. Written as DNA, the CDR3 is TGCAGCGTTCGGGGGGTCGGGGGGCCTTACGAGCAGTACTTC. This gives the protein CSVRGVGGPYEQYF.

The rearrangement links TRBV7-2 to TRBJ2-3; 9 bases agree with TRBD1. The germline CDR1 and CDR2 sequences are SGHTA and FQGNSA. The J segment lost 2 bases and the V segment lost 4 bases, leaving 4 bases of the junction unmatched. This CDR3 is 15 amino acids long. The CDR3 sequence is CASSSDRGNTDTQYF. The CDR3 nucleotides are TGTGCCAGCAGCTCGGACAGGGGAAACACAGATACGCAGTATTTT.

At least ten counts were recorded for this clonotype. The gene calls are TRBV19 and TRBJ1-5; 8 bases agree with TRBD1. The J segment lost 4 bases and the V segment lost 4 bases, leaving 9 bases of the junction unmatched. CDR3 length equals 16 residues. Germline CDR1 LNHDA, CDR2 SQIVND (reference sequence). The DNA of the CDR3 is TGTGCCAGTAGTAAGGGGGACAGGCCGGCGAATCAGCCCCAGCATTTT. Translating it yields CASSKGDRPANQPQHF.

This clonotype was picked up many times. This chain uses TRBV27 with TRBJ2-1; 8 nucleotides align to TRBD2. Germline lookup yields CDR1 MNHEY and CDR2 SMNVEV (reference sequence). V gave up 8 bases and J gave up 7 bases; unmatched junction bases: 10. The CDR3 contains 14 residues. CDR3: CASSRQREYNEQFF. The CDR3 DNA is TGTGCCAGCTCCCGGCAGCGGGAGTATAATGAGCAGTTCTTC.

This clonotype was counted ten times or more. The CDR3 DNA reads as TGTGCCAGCACCTCCAGCCCTAGCGGCGGGGGGACAGATACGCAGTATTTT. Translated, it gives CASTSSPSGGGTDTQYF. The V call is TRBV3-1, the J call TRBJ2-3; 8 bases are a match to TRBD2. The length of the CDR3 is 17 residues. Germline CDR1 LGHDT, CDR2 YNNKEL (reference sequence). After removal of 7 bases from V and 3 bases from J, the junction contained 15 bases not matched to a gene.

This clonotype was counted ten times or more. The rearrangement uses TRBV6-2 or TRBV6-3 and TRBJ1-1; D remains ambiguous. Germline CDR1 reads MNHEY; CDR2 reads SVGEGT. CDR3 size: 12 residues. Deletions cut 5 bases from V and 1 base from J, with 5 bases between. This CDR3 is CASSEPNTEAFF. CDR3 DNA: TGTGCCAGCAGTGAGCCGAACACTGAAGCTTTCTTT.

This clonotype was detected only a few times. V usage is TRBV29-1 and J usage is TRBJ1-1, with a weak D call TRBD1 (6 bases). The ends were cut back, 4 bases at V and 0 bases at J, with 12 bases in the middle. Germline loops: CDR1 SQVTM, CDR2 ANQGSEA. This CDR3 is built from 14 residues. CDR3 sequence (DNA): TGCAGCGTTGGTAGTGGACAGTTGAACACTGAAGCTTTCTTT. It specifies CSVGSGQLNTEAFF.

This clonotype was counted at least ten times. CDR3 DNA: TGTGCCAGCAGCTCATCGGTCGGGCATCCCACAGATACGCAGTATTTT. As protein: CASSSSVGHPTDTQYF. The chain couples TRBV7-1 to TRBJ2-3; D uncertain. TRBV7-1 is given ORF status, its function remaining uncertain. Deletions cut 2 bases from V and 2 bases from J, with 14 bases between. There are 16 residues in the CDR3.

This clonotype has a count of ten or more. The chain combines TRBV27 with TRBJ2-5; 8 nucleotides match TRBD2. V trimming: 0 bases; J trimming: 2 bases; junction bases outside the gene matches: 14. The CDR3 totals 19 residues. CDR1 is MNHEY and CDR2 is SMNVEV in the germline V gene (reference sequence). CDR3 loop: CASSLSAIGWRGAQETQYF. As DNA, the CDR3 is TGTGCCAGCAGTTTATCTGCCATCGGATGGCGGGGGGCACAAGAGACCCAGTACTTC.

This clonotype was counted at least ten times. The chain carries TRBV11-2 and TRBJ2-7; TRBD2 agrees at 8 bases. The CDR3 sequence is 15 residues long. After removal of 6 bases from V and 0 bases from J, the junction contained 7 bases not matched to a gene. Looked up from germline, CDR1 is SGHAT and CDR2 is FQNNGV. The CDR3 sequence: CASSLTSASSYEQYF. The CDR3 DNA follows: TGTGCCAGCAGTCTGACTAGCGCGAGCTCCTACGAGCAGTACTTC.

V and J are TRBV3-1 and TRBJ2-1; TRBD2 is a possible D gene (6 bases). The CDR3 has 16 residues. Germline values: CDR1 LGHDT, CDR2 YNNKEL (reference sequence). V shed 0 bases and J shed 7 bases, with 16 bases lying between them. For the CDR3, the DNA is TGTGCCAGCAGCCAAGATTGGGCGGGGCCTAGGAATGAGCAGTTCTTC. This encodes CASSQDWAGPRNEQFF.

The chain is built from TRBV4-3 and TRBJ2-1; 9 positions match TRBD2. From germline, CDR1 is LGHNA and CDR2 YSLEER. The CDR3 runs 17 residues. Trimming cost V 3 bases and J 5 bases; bases outside gene matches: 11. The CDR3 loop is CASSQDGAGGINNEQFF. DNA of the CDR3: TGCGCCAGCAGCCAGGACGGGGCGGGAGGGATAAACAATGAGCAGTTCTTC.

This clonotype was seen at least ten times. The gene calls are TRBV7-2 and TRBJ2-1, with TRBD2 matching over 7 bases. The CDR3 is made up of 18 amino acids. The V gene end was trimmed by 0 bases and the J gene end by 0 bases; junction bases not matched to a gene: 8. Germline V CDR1 and CDR2: SGHTA, FQGNSA. The CDR3 loop is CASSLAVGRGSSYNEQFF. The CDR3 DNA reads TGTGCCAGCAGCTTAGCTGTAGGGCGGGGGAGCTCCTACAATGAGCAGTTCTTC.

The rearrangement links TRBV12-3 or TRBV12-4 to TRBJ2-5; D gene uncertain. The CDR3 spans 13 residues. V shed 2 bases and J shed 4 bases, with 8 bases lying between them. The DNA for the CDR3 is TGTGCCAGCAGTTTAAGCAGCAGAGAGACCCAGTACTTC. It translates to CASSLSSRETQYF.

This clonotype has a count of ten or more. The V gene is TRBV6-6, the J gene TRBJ2-7; D gene ambiguous. Trimming took off 2 bases at V and 4 bases at J, with 6 bases between the two ends. Germline V gives CDR1 MNHNY, CDR2 SVGAGI (reference sequence). The length of the CDR3 is 12 residues. This CDR3 reads CASSYRRYEQYF. CDR3 nucleotides: TGTGCCAGCAGTTACCGCCGGTACGAGCAGTACTTC.

At least ten counts were recorded for this clonotype. The rearrangement joins TRBV5-1 to TRBJ2-7; perhaps D is TRBD1 or TRBD2 (5 bases each). Germline-derived CDR1 and CDR2 are SGHRS and YFSETQ. Deletions cut 5 bases from V and 5 bases from J, with 20 bases between. The CDR3 consists of 15 residues. In DNA, the CDR3 is TGCGCCAGCAGACGGGATCGTGGGGTAGGGGACGAGCAGTACTTC. This encodes CASRRDRGVGDEQYF.

This clonotype was counted between two and nine times. The chain combines TRBV7-2 with TRBJ2-7, with no clear D. The CDR3 consists of 11 residues. Germline V gene data show CDR1 as SGHTA and CDR2 as FQGNSA. The V and J ends lost 10 bases and 1 base respectively, with 8 bases between them. CDR3 protein: CAISESYEQYF. The CDR3 DNA follows: TGTGCCATAAGCGAGTCCTACGAGCAGTACTTC. The full variable domain, rest sourced from reference TRBV7-2 and TRBJ2-7, is GAGVSQSPSNKVTEKGKDVELRCDPISGHTALYWYRQSLGQGLEFLIYFQGNSAPDKSGLPSDRFSAERTGGSVSTLTIQRTQQEDSAVYLCAISESYEQYFGPGTRLTVT.

This clonotype has a count of ten or more. The rearrangement joins TRBV5-6 to TRBJ2-7; D may be TRBD2 (7 bases). The V gene's germline CDR1 is SGHDT and CDR2 YYEEEE. The V end was cut by 1 base, the J end by 3 bases, with 23 bases between. The CDR3 length is 18 residues. The CDR3 DNA is TGTGCCAGCAGCTTGAAATTTACGGGGGCGGGAGTTTTCTACGAGCAGTACTTC. It codes for CASSLKFTGAGVFYEQYF.

This clonotype was recorded at least ten times. The chain uses TRBV7-9 and TRBJ2-7; unclear D gene. Trimming removed 5 bases at V and 0 bases at J, with 8 bases between. There are 13 residues in the CDR3. Germline V gene lookup returns CDR1 SEHNR and CDR2 FQNEAQ (reference sequence). Here the CDR3 DNA reads TGTGCCAGCAGCCCCCAAAACTCCTACGAGCAGTACTTC. Its translation is CASSPQNSYEQYF.

This clonotype was counted at least ten times. The chain uses TRBV7-9 and TRBJ1-2, with D perhaps TRBD1 (6 bases). The V and J ends lost 7 bases and 5 bases respectively, with 17 bases between them. Germline V gene lookup returns CDR1 SEHNR and CDR2 FQNEAQ (reference sequence). CDR3 length: 14 residues. CDR3 DNA sequence: TGTGCCAGCACTAACACACAGGGAGGGTATGGCTACACCTTC. This codes for CASTNTQGGYGYTF.

There are many counts of this clonotype. The chain recombines TRBV29-1 with TRBJ1-2; D ambiguous. V was clipped by 5 bases and J by 1 base, with 5 bases between them. Germline V gene data show CDR1 as SQVTM and CDR2 as ANQGSEA. This CDR3 region has 11 residues. The CDR3 coding sequence is TGCAGCGTTCTGGTTAACTATGGCTACACCTTC. This translates into CSVLVNYGYTF.

The CDR3 region is CASSYSGVYTDTQYF. The CDR3 DNA reads TGTGCCAGCAGTTACTCCGGGGTCTACACAGATACGCAGTATTTT. The chain uses TRBV6-5 and TRBJ2-3; a possible D gene is TRBD2 (5 bases). Trimming took 0 bases from V and 2 from J, leaving 9 bases between them. The CDR3 totals 15 residues. CDR1 MNHEY and CDR2 SVGAGI come from the germline V gene.

The sample holds a few counts of this clonotype. The J gene is TRBJ2-6, the V gene TRBV6-2 or TRBV6-3; D remains unclear. The germline gives CDR1 MNHEY, CDR2 SVGEGT. The CDR3 covers 14 residues. Trimming took 5 bases from V and 4 from J, leaving 9 bases between them. The CDR3 loop reads CASSPHPGANVLTF. The CDR3 coding sequence is TGTGCCAGCAGTCCCCACCCCGGGGCCAACGTCCTGACTTTC.

This clonotype was observed many times. This rearrangement joins TRBV30 to TRBJ2-7, with D perhaps being TRBD1 or TRBD2 (6 bases each). With 3 bases removed from V and 3 bases from J, the gap between germline ends came to 18 bases. Germline CDR1 GTSNPN, CDR2 SVGIG (reference sequence). The CDR3 sequence is 15 residues long. The CDR3 nucleotides are TGTGCCTGGAGCGTCCGGGGTCGGGGGCTCTACGAGCAGTACTTC. Protein sequence: CAWSVRGRGLYEQYF.

Ten or more counts support this clonotype. The chain couples TRBV5-1 to TRBJ1-1; a weak D match, TRBD1 (5 bases). The CDR3 is 16 amino acids. V was shortened by 0 bases and J by 5 bases, with 17 bases between the two germline ends. Germline V gene lookup returns CDR1 SGHRS and CDR2 YFSETQ. In nucleotides, the CDR3 is TGCGCCAGCAGCTTGGAGGGGCGGGCCACGGAAACTGAAGCTTTCTTT. Protein sequence: CASSLEGRATETEAFF.

The V call is TRBV9, the J call TRBJ2-1, with 12 nucleotides matching TRBD2. The CDR3 is made up of 16 amino acids. Germline CDR1 SGDLS, CDR2 YYNGEE. J gave up 10 bases and V 4 bases, and 12 bases lay outside the gene matches. DNA of the CDR3: TGTGCCAGCAGCTCCCTCGGACTAGCGGGGCCCAGGGAGCAGTTCTTC. Protein sequence: CASSSLGLAGPREQFF.

At least ten counts were recorded for this clonotype. The chain joins TRBV5-1 to TRBJ2-7; D call uncertain. Germline lookup yields CDR1 SGHRS and CDR2 YFSETQ. The CDR3 runs to 12 residues. The V end lost 4 bases, the J end lost 3 bases, and 8 bases lay between the germline ends. CDR3 residues: CASSAADYEQYF. CDR3 bases: TGCGCCAGCAGCGCCGCAGACTACGAGCAGTACTTC.